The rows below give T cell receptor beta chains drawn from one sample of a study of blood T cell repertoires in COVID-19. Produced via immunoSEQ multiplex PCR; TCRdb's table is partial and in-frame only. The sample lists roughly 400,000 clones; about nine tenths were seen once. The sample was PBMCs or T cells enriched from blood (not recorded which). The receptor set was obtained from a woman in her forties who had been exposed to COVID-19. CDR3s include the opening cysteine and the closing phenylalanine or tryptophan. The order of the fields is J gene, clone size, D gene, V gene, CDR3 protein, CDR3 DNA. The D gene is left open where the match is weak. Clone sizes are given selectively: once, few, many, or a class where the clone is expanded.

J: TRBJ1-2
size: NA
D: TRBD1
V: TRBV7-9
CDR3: CASSSSSTGLLYGYTF
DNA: TGTGCCAGCAGCTCGTCTTCGACAGGGCTGCTCTATGGCTACACCTTC

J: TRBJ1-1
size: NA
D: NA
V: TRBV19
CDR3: CASSIVGRTEAFF
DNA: TGTGCCAGTAGTATAGTGGGGCGGACTGAAGCTTTCTTT

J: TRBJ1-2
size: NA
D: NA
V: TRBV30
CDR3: CAWSPGGEGYTF
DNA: TGTGCCTGGAGCCCGGGGGGAGAGGGCTACACCTTC

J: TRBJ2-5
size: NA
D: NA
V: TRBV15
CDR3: CATSRELYRGETQYF
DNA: TGTGCCACCAGCAGAGAACTGTATAGGGGAGAGACCCAGTACTTC

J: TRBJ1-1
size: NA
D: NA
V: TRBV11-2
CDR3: CASSFNMGSGTEAFF
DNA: TGTGCCAGCAGCTTTAATATGGGATCGGGAACTGAAGCTTTCTTT

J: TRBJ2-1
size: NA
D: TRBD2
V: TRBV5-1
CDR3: CASSFVAGGYNEQFF
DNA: TGCGCCAGCAGCTTCGTAGCGGGAGGCTACAATGAGCAGTTCTTC

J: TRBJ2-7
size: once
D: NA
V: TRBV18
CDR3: CASSPTQSYEQYF
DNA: TGTGCCAGCTCACCTACGCAGTCCTACGAGCAGTACTTC

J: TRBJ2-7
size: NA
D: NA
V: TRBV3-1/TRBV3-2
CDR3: CASSLGDEQYF
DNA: TGTGCCAGCAGCCTCGGGGACGAGCAGTACTTC

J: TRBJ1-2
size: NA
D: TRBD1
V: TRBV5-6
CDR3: CASTETGSWNYGYTF
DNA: TGTGCCAGCACCGAGACAGGGAGCTGGAACTATGGCTACACCTTC

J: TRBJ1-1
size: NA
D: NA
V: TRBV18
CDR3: CASSPRDIYTEAFF
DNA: TGTGCCAGCTCACCTAGGGACATCTACACTGAAGCTTTCTTT

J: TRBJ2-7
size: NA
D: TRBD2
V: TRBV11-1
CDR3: CASTAGGYEQYF
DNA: TGTGCCAGCACCGCCGGGGGGTACGAGCAGTACTTC

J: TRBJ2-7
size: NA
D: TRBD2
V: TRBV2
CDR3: CASSPRLAGAYEQYF
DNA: TGTGCCAGCAGTCCCAGACTAGCGGGAGCCTACGAGCAGTACTTC

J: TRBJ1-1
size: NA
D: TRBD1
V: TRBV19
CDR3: CASTWDSKNTEAFF
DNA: TGTGCCAGTACGTGGGACAGTAAGAACACTGAAGCTTTCTTT

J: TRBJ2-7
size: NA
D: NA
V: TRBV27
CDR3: CASSLSRGSEQYF
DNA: TGTGCCAGCAGTTTATCGAGAGGGAGCGAGCAGTACTTC

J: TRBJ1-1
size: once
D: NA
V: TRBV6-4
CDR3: CASSAGSQGSKAFF
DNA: TGTGCCAGCAGTGCGGGCTCTCAGGGTTCGAAGGCTTTCTTT

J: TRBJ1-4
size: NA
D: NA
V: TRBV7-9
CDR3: CASSLVVGTNEKLFF
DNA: TGTGCCAGCAGCTTAGTTGTGGGCACTAATGAAAAACTGTTTTTT

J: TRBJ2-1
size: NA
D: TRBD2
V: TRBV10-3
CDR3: CAISVGTSVSYNEQFF
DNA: TGTGCCATCAGTGTCGGGACTAGCGTCTCCTACAATGAGCAGTTCTTC

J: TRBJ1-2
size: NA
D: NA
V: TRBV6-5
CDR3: CASRSSQTNGYTF
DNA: TGTGCCAGCCGTTCCAGCCAAACTAATGGCTACACCTTC

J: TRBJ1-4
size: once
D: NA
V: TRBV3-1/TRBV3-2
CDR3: CASGSSPGYALFF
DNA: TGTGCCAGCGGATCTAGCCCCGGGTATGCACTGTTTTTT

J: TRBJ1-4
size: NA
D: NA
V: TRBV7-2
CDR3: CASSLGRGGEKLFF
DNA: TGTGCCAGCAGCTTAGGCAGGGGAGGGGAAAAACTGTTTTTT

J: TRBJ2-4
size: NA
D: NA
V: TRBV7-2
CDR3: CASSSPRRGGAKNIQYF
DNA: TGTGCCAGCAGCTCCCCTCGAAGGGGGGGAGCCAAAAACATTCAGTACTTC

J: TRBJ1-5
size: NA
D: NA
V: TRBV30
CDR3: CAWSVGRDQPQHF
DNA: TGTGCCTGGAGTGTAGGGAGGGATCAGCCCCAGCATTTT

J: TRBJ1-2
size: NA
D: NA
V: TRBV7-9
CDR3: CASSQTGSYGYTF
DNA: TGTGCCAGCAGCCAAACGGGGTCCTATGGCTACACCTTC

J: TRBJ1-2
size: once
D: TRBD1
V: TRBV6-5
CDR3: CASSLGQAVDYGYTF
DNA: TGTGCCAGCAGTCTCGGACAGGCGGTGGACTATGGCTACACCTTC

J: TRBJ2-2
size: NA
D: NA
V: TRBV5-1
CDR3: CASSPFTGELFF
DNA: TGCGCCAGCAGCCCTTTCACCGGGGAGCTGTTTTTT

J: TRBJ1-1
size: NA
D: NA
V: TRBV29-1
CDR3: CSVEGGMNTEAFF
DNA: TGCAGCGTGGAGGGAGGAATGAACACTGAAGCTTTCTTT

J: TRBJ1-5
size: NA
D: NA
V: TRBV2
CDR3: CASSELDSMNQPQHF
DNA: TGTGCCAGCAGTGAACTTGACAGCATGAATCAGCCCCAGCATTTT

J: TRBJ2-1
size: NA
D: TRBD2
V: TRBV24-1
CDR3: CATSDSLLAGDHNEQFF
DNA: TGTGCCACCAGTGATTCACTACTAGCGGGAGATCACAATGAGCAGTTCTTC

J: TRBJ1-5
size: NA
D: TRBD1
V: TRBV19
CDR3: CASSNRGVNSNQPQHF
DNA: TGTGCCAGTAGTAACAGGGGGGTAAATAGCAATCAGCCCCAGCATTTT

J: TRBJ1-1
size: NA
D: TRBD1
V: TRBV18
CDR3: CASSPTGGDTEAFF
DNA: TGTGCCAGCTCACCGACAGGGGGCGACACTGAAGCTTTCTTT